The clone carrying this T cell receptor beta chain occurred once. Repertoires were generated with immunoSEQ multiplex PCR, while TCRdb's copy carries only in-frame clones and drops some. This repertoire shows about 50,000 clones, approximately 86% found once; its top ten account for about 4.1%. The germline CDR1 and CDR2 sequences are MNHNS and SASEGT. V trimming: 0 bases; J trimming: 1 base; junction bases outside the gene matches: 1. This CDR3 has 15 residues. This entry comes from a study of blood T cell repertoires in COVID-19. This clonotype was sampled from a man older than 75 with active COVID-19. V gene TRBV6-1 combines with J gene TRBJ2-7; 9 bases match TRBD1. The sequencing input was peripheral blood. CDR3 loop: CASSEAGTGSYEQYF. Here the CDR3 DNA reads TGTGCCAGCAGTGAAGCCGGGACAGGGTCCTACGAGCAGTACTTC.